The 12 T cell receptor beta chains reported below all come from one sample, sequenced in a study of low-dose radiotherapy and immunotherapy resistance in tumors. First-strand cDNA used TRAV- and TRBV-specific primers, covering alpha and beta chains. Amplification, which lasted 20 PCR cycles, used a constant-region primer and V-primer adapter to amplify TCRs. TCRdb re-derived calls from the reads in MiXCR, one entry per CDR3 protein. The data contain tens of thousands of distinct CDR3 sequences, approximately 26% of them singletons. As to time point: after trial treatment. Described treatment: LDRT plus nivolumab, ipilimumab, low-dose cyclophosphamide and aspirin (RACIN trial). This sample comprised PBMCs, obtained after low-dose radiotherapy plus immunotherapy. Receptors were obtained from a male donor with prostate cancer.

The chain links TRBV12-3 or TRBV12-4 to TRBJ2-2; 9 bases align to TRBD2. CDR3 length: 16 residues. V gave up 1 base and J gave up 5 bases; unmatched junction bases: 5. As DNA, the CDR3 is TGTGCCAGCAGTTTAGGGACTAGCGTAGGGACCGGGGAGCTGTTTTTT. It translates to CASSLGTSVGTGELFF.

Judged by abundance, this clonotype is medium-sized. The rearrangement uses TRBV28 and TRBJ2-7; 7 nucleotides agree with TRBD1. With V trimmed by 3 bases and J by 3 bases, 11 bases remained unmatched. The CDR3 covers 16 residues. The germline gives CDR1 MDHEN, CDR2 SYDVKM. The CDR3 DNA is TGTGCCAGCAGTTTGGGTGAGGGGGCTGCCTACTACGAGCAGTACTTC. Encoded protein: CASSLGEGAAYYEQYF.

Many counts were recorded for this clonotype. The chain is built from TRBV7-9 and TRBJ1-6; 7 nucleotides align to TRBD1. J was trimmed by 0 bases and V by 4 bases; bases with no gene match: 3. From germline, CDR1 is SEHNR and CDR2 FQNEAQ (reference sequence). This CDR3 is 16 amino acids long. The CDR3 nucleotides are TGTGCCAGCAGCTCGACAGGGAGCTCCTATAATTCACCCCTCCACTTT. Its protein is CASSSTGSSYNSPLHF.

At least ten counts were recorded for this clonotype. This chain connects TRBV6-5 to TRBJ1-4; TRBD1 is a possible D gene (5 bases). CDR1 is MNHEY, CDR2 SVGAGI, per germline. V lost 10 bases and J lost 7, with 13 bases in between. The CDR3 contains 12 residues. CDR3 amino acids: CATGRGSEKLFF. The CDR3 bases are TGTGCCACAGGGAGGGGTAGTGAAAAACTGTTTTTT.

This clonotype ranks as medium-sized (0.01 to 0.1%). The chain joins TRBV5-5 to TRBJ2-5; no firm D call. The CDR3 runs to 13 residues. Trimming took off 2 bases at V and 3 bases at J, with 8 bases between the two ends. Germline V gives CDR1 SGHKS, CDR2 YYEKEE (reference sequence). CDR3 sequence (DNA): TGTGCCAGCAGCTTTGCGGCCGAAGAGACCCAGTACTTC. It translates to CASSFAAEETQYF.

There are a few counts of this clonotype. A far larger clone differs by one base, so this is likely a read error. The chain uses TRBV2 and TRBJ2-7; 10 nucleotides agree with TRBD2. This CDR3 has 14 amino acids. Germline values: CDR1 SNHLY, CDR2 FYNNEI. V shed 6 bases, J shed 7 bases, and the junction held 9 bases outside the gene matches. CDR3: CASRTSGGAWEQYF. CDR3 in DNA: TGTGCCAGCAGGACAAGCGGGGGGGCCTGGGAGCAGTACTTC.

This clonotype was seen many times. V and J are TRBV20-1 and TRBJ2-7, with a possible D match to TRBD2 (5 bases). Germline-derived CDR1 and CDR2 are DFQATT and SNEGSKA (reference sequence). Deletions cut 6 bases from V and 6 bases from J, with 18 bases between. The CDR3 length is 13 residues. CDR3 amino acids: CSARTRVEGEQYF. The CDR3, as DNA: TGCAGTGCGCGGACGAGGGTAGAGGGCGAGCAGTACTTC.

The gene calls are TRBV24-1 and TRBJ2-2; D uncertain. V lost 3 bases, J lost 1 base, and 8 bases lay in between. Germline CDR1 and CDR2: KGHDR and SFDVKD. This CDR3 is 15 amino acids long. The CDR3 coding sequence is TGTGCCACCAGTGATCCGCGACAGAACACCGGGGAGCTGTTTTTT. It encodes CATSDPRQNTGELFF.

This clonotype has ten or more counts. The chain employs TRBV29-1 and TRBJ2-7; D perhaps matches TRBD1 (6 bases). CDR1 and CDR2 (germline): SQVTM, ANQGSEA. This CDR3 comprises 12 residues. The germline V and J ends were trimmed by 6 bases and 7 bases, with 16 bases remaining between them. This CDR3 is CSVGASSGEQYF. CDR3 bases: TGCAGCGTGGGGGCCTCATCGGGGGAGCAGTACTTC.

There are many counts of this clonotype. The chain carries TRBV5-5 and TRBJ2-1, with 10 nucleotides matching TRBD1. Germline lookup yields CDR1 SGHKS and CDR2 YYEKEE (reference sequence). The V and J ends lost 8 bases and 7 bases, in that order; junction bases with no gene match: 6. CDR3 length: 13 residues. The chain's CDR3 is CASRGTGENEQFF. As DNA, the CDR3 is TGTGCCAGTCGGGGGACAGGGGAAAATGAGCAGTTCTTC.

In this sample, this clonotype turned up many times. CDR3: CSASLTRAGAYTF. The CDR3 region has the DNA TGCAGTGCTAGTCTCACCCGGGCAGGGGCATACACCTTC. The chain combines TRBV20-1 with TRBJ1-2, with D possibly matching TRBD1 (6 bases). Per germline, CDR1 DFQATT and CDR2 SNEGSKA (reference sequence). The CDR3 runs 13 residues. V was pared by 3 bases and J by 11 bases, with 19 bases between.

This clonotype has ten or more counts. This chain joins TRBV5-1 and TRBJ2-7, with D perhaps given as TRBD1 or TRBD2 (5 bases each). The germline gives CDR1 SGHRS, CDR2 YFSETQ. The CDR3 totals 14 residues. Trimming took off 4 bases at V and 7 bases at J, with 18 bases between the two ends. Written as DNA, the CDR3 is TGCGCCAGCAGCGGGGGACGGTGGAGTTGGGAGCAGTACTTC. It encodes CASSGGRWSWEQYF.